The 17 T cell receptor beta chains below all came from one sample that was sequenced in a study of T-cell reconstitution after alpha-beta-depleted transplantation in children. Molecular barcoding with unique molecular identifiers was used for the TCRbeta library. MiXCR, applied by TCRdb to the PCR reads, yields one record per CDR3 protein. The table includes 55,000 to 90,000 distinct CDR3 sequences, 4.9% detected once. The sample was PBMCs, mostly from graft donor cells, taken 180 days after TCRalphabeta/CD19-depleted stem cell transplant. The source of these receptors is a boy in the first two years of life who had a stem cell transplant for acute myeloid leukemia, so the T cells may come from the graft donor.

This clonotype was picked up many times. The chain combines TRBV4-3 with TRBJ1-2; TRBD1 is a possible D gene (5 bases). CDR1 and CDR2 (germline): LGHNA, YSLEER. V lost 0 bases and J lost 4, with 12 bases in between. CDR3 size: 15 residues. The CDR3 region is CASSQDGTGRYGYTF. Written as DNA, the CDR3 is TGCGCCAGCAGCCAAGATGGGACGGGCCGCTATGGCTACACCTTC.

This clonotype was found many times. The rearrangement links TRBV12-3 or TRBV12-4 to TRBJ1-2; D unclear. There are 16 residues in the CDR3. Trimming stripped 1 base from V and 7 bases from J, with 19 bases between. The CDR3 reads CASSLGKSPWGFGYTF. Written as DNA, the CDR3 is TGTGCCAGCAGTTTAGGAAAGTCTCCTTGGGGTTTTGGCTACACCTTC.

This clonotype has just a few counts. CDR3 protein: CASSHLGRETQYF. The CDR3 nucleotides read TGTGCCAGCTCACACTTGGGCCGTGAGACCCAGTACTTC. This chain connects TRBV18 to TRBJ2-5; D gene uncertain. The CDR3 sequence is 13 residues long. The germline gives CDR1 KGHSH, CDR2 LQKENI. V shed 4 bases and J shed 5 bases, with 11 bases lying between them.

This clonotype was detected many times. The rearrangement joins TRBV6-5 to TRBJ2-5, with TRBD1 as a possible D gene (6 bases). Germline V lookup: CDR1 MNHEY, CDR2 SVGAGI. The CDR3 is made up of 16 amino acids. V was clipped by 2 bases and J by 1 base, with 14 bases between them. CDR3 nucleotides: TGTGCCAGCAGTTACGGAATCCAGGGGTTCCAAGAGACCCAGTACTTC. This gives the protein CASSYGIQGFQETQYF.

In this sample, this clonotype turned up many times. The CDR3 spells CASSTHRDRGEDIQYF. The CDR3 DNA is TGTGCCAGTAGTACCCATCGGGACAGGGGGGAGGACATTCAGTACTTC. The chain combines TRBV19 with TRBJ2-4; 11 bases line up with TRBD1. The CDR3 loop spans 16 amino acids. Losses at the gene ends were 4 bases for V and 8 bases for J; bases not matched to a gene: 10. CDR1 is LNHDA and CDR2 is SQIVND in the germline V gene (reference sequence).

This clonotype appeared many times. The CDR3 DNA reads as TGCGCCAGCAGCTCGGGACAGGGGAAAACCGGGGAGCTGTTTTTT. This translates into CASSSGQGKTGELFF. V usage is TRBV5-1 and J usage is TRBJ2-2; TRBD1 agrees at 10 bases. CDR1 is SGHRS and CDR2 is YFSETQ in the germline V gene. V trimming: 3 bases; J trimming: 5 bases; junction bases outside the gene matches: 4. The CDR3 has 15 residues.

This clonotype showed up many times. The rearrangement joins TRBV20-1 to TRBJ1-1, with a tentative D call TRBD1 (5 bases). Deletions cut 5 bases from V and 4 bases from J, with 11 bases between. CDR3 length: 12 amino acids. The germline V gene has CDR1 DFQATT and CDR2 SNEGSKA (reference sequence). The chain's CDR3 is CSASRGGTEAFF. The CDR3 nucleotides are TGCAGTGCTTCCCGGGGGGGCACTGAAGCTTTCTTT.

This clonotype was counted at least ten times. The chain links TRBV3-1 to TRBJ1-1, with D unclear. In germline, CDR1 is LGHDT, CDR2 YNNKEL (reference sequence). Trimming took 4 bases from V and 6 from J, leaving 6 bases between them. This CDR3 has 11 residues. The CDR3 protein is CASSPVSEAFF. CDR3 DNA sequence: TGTGCCAGCAGCCCGGTCTCTGAAGCTTTCTTT.

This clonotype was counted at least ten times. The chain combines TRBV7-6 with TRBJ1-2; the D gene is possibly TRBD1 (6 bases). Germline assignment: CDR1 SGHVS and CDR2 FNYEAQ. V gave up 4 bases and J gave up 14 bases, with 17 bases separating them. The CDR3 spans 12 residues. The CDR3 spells CASSYIKRDNTF. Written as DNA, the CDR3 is TGTGCCAGCAGCTACATCAAGCGGGACAATACCTTC. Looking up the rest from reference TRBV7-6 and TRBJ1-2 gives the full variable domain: GAGVSQSPRYKVTKRGQDVALRCDPISGHVSLYWYRQALGQGPEFLTYFNYEAQQDKSGLPNDRFSAERPEGSISTLTIQRTEQRDSAMYRCASSYIKRDNTFGSGTRLTVV.

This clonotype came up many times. CDR3 nucleotides: TGCAGTGCCCCGGGACTAGCGGAGGTAGAGACCCAGTACTTC. Translating gives CSAPGLAEVETQYF. This chain uses TRBV20-1 with TRBJ2-5, with 11 bases fitting TRBD2. Trimming at V came to 6 bases and at J to 4 bases, leaving 7 bases not matched to a gene. CDR1 DFQATT and CDR2 SNEGSKA come from the germline V gene (reference sequence). CDR3 length: 14 residues.

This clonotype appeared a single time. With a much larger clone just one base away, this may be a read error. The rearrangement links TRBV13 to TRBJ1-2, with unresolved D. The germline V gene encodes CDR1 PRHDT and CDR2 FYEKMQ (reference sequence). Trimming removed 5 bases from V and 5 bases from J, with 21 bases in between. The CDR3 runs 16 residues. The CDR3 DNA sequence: TGTGCCAGCAGCGAAGAACTGGCACAGAACCTATATGGCTACACCTTC. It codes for CASSEELAQNLYGYTF.

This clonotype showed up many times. The CDR3 DNA is TGTGCCAGCAGCTTAGGGCTAGCGGGGGCAGAGACCCAGTACTTC. This codes for CASSLGLAGAETQYF. The chain is built from TRBV11-2 and TRBJ2-5; 10 nucleotides line up with TRBD2. The CDR3 sequence is 15 residues long. The germline CDR1 and CDR2 sequences are SGHAT and FQNNGV. After removal of 1 base from V and 4 bases from J, the junction contained 3 bases not matched to a gene.

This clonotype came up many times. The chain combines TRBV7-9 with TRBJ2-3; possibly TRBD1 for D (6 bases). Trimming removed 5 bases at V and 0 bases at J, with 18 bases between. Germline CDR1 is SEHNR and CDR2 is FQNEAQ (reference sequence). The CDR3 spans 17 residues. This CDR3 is CASSTVGGATSTDTQYF. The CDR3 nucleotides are TGTGCCAGCAGCACAGTAGGGGGTGCAACTAGCACAGATACGCAGTATTTT.

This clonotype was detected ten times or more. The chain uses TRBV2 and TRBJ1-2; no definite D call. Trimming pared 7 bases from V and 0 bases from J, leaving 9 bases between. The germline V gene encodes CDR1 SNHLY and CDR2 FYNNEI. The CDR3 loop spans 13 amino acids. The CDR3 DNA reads TGTGCCAGCAAGGGCAGGACTAACTATGGCTACACCTTC. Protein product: CASKGRTNYGYTF.

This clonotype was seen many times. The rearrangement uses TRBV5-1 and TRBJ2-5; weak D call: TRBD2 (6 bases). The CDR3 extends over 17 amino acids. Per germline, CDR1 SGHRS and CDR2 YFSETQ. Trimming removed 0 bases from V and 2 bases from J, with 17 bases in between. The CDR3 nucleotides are TGCGCCAGCAGCTTGGGACGGACAAGGAGGGTTCAAGAGACCCAGTACTTC. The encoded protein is CASSLGRTRRVQETQYF.

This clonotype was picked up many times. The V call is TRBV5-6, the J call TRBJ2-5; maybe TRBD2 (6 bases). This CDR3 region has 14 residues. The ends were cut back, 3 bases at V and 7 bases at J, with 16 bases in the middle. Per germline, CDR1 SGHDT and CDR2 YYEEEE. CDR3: CASSSPDYGGTQYF. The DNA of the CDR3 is TGTGCCAGCAGCTCACCTGACTACGGGGGGACCCAGTACTTC.

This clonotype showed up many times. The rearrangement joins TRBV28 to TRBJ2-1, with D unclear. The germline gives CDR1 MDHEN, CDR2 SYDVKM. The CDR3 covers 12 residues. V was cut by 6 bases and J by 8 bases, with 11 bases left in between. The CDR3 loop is CASSIRLDEQFF. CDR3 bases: TGTGCCAGCAGCATCCGCCTGGATGAGCAGTTCTTC.